Listed here are 11 T cell receptor beta chains from one sample, sequenced in a study of T cell responses to AZD1222 COVID-19 vaccine. The assay was immunoSEQ multiplex PCR, and TCRdb's table has in-frame clones only and misses some. This table holds some 20,000 clones, around 82% found once. Sample: peripheral blood, taken 28 days after the second AZD1222 dose. These receptors all come from an adult who received the AZD1222 COVID-19 vaccine.

The CDR3 bases are TGCGCCAGCAGCTTGACTAGCGGGAATCTTGATACGCAGTATTTT. The encoded protein is CASSLTSGNLDTQYF. The V call is TRBV5-1, the J call TRBJ2-3; 10 nucleotides align to TRBD2. The CDR3 totals 15 residues. V dropped 1 base and J dropped 6; count of bases not matched to a gene: 5. Per germline, CDR1 SGHRS and CDR2 YFSETQ. The full variable domain, with the rest looked up from reference TRBV5-1 and TRBJ2-3, is KAGVTQTPRYLIKTRGQQVTLSCSPISGHRSVSWYQQTPGQGLQFLFEYFSETQRNKGNFPGRFSGRQFSNSRSEMNVSTLELGDSALYLCASSLTSGNLDTQYFGPGTRLTVL.

This clone was seen a few times. The V and J genes are TRBV11-2 and TRBJ2-7; D gene uncertain. Germline V CDR1 and CDR2: SGHAT, FQNNGV. V was clipped by 5 bases and J by 0 bases, with 20 bases between them. The CDR3 totals 17 residues. For the CDR3, the DNA is TGTGCCAGCAGCCCCATTAATAGCAGAGGATTCTCCTACGAGCAGTACTTC. Its translation is CASSPINSRGFSYEQYF.

The gene calls are TRBV19 and TRBJ2-3; D uncertain. The V end lost 7 bases, the J end lost 1 base, and 18 bases lay between the germline ends. Germline CDR1 is LNHDA and CDR2 is SQIVND (reference sequence). The CDR3 has 16 residues. The CDR3 coding sequence is TGTGCCAGTACCCTGGATGCCCGTCGTGGCACAGATACGCAGTATTTT. Protein sequence: CASTLDARRGTDTQYF.

This clone came up a few times. The V call is TRBV6-5, the J call TRBJ2-7; perhaps TRBD1 as D (5 bases). Between the trimmed V and J ends, which lost 0 bases and 3 bases, there was a span of 12 bases. This CDR3 has 15 amino acids. The germline gives CDR1 MNHEY, CDR2 SVGAGI. Here the CDR3 reads CASSYSPQARYEQYF. Written as DNA, the CDR3 is TGTGCCAGCAGTTACTCGCCACAGGCCCGCTACGAGCAGTACTTC.

The chain recombines TRBV3-1 (or the pseudogene TRBV3-2) with TRBJ2-7, with D possibly TRBD2 on 5 matching bases. Germline V gene sequence: CDR1 LGHDT, CDR2 YNNKEL (reference sequence). V was pared by 4 bases and J by 0 bases, with 10 bases between. The CDR3 loop spans 14 amino acids. Here the CDR3 DNA reads TGTGCCAGCAGCCGCGGGTCAGCCTCCTACGAGCAGTACTTC. It specifies CASSRGSASYEQYF.

CDR3 nucleotide sequence: TGTGCCAGTGGAAGCAGGGGACGGAGCTCTGGAAACACCATATATTTT. Its protein is CASGSRGRSSGNTIYF. The chain employs TRBV19 and TRBJ1-3; the D gene is possibly TRBD1 (6 bases). The V and J ends lost 8 bases and 0 bases respectively, with 17 bases between them. CDR1 LNHDA and CDR2 SQIVND come from the germline V gene (reference sequence). The CDR3 runs to 16 residues.

V gene TRBV5-5 combines with J gene TRBJ2-3, with a possible D match to TRBD2 (6 bases). V lost 0 bases to trimming and J lost 1 base, with 12 bases between them. Germline-derived CDR1 and CDR2 are SGHKS and YYEKEE (reference sequence). This CDR3 has 16 residues. The DNA of the CDR3 is TGTGCCAGCAGCTTGGTCCTAGCGAGGCGCACAGATACGCAGTATTTT. This codes for CASSLVLARRTDTQYF.

The chain uses TRBV11-1 and TRBJ2-3, with D perhaps TRBD1 or TRBD2 (5 bases each). Germline CDR1 reads SGHAT; CDR2 reads FQDESV (reference sequence). CDR3 length: 13 amino acids. V was clipped by 5 bases and J by 2 bases, with 8 bases between them. CDR3 nucleotides: TGTGCCAGCAGCCGGGACCCCACAGATACGCAGTATTTT. Its translation: CASSRDPTDTQYF.

This chain joins TRBV3-1 (or the pseudogene TRBV3-2) and TRBJ2-3; 14 bases agree with TRBD2. In germline, CDR1 is LGHDT, CDR2 YNNKEL (reference sequence). With V trimmed by 4 bases and J by 4 bases, 7 bases remained unmatched. CDR3 length equals 17 residues. Here the CDR3 reads CASSLAGTSGSSDTQYF. CDR3 nucleotide sequence: TGTGCCAGCAGCCTAGCCGGGACTAGCGGGAGCTCAGATACGCAGTATTTT.

This sequence joins TRBV2 and TRBJ1-6; the match to TRBD1 covers 7 bases. CDR3 size: 15 residues. V was pared by 7 bases and J by 7 bases, with 10 bases of the junction left unmatched. Germline lookup yields CDR1 SNHLY and CDR2 FYNNEI. The CDR3 bases are TGTGCCAGCAACCCCGTGGCAGGGGGAAATTCACCCCTCCACTTT. It is translated as CASNPVAGGNSPLHF.

The J gene is TRBJ1-1, the V gene TRBV4-1; D uncertain. V lost 4 bases and J lost 2, with 14 bases in between. The V gene's germline CDR1 is MGHRA and CDR2 YSYEKL. The CDR3 sequence is 15 residues long. The CDR3 reads CASSPLAGVNTEAFF. In nucleotides, the CDR3 is TGCGCCAGCAGCCCTCTAGCTGGGGTTAACACTGAAGCTTTCTTT.